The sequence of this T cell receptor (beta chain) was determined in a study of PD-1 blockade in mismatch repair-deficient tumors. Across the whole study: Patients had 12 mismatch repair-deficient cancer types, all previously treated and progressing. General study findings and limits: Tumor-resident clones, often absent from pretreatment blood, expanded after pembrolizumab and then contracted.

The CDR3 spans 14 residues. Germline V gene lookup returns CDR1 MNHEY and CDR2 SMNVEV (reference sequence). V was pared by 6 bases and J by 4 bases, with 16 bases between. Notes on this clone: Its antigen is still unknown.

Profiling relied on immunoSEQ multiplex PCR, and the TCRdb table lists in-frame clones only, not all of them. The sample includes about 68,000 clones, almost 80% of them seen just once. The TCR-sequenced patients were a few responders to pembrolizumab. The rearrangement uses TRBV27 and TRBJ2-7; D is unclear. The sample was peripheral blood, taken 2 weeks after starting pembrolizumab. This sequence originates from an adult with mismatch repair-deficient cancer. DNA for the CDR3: TGTGCCAGCAGGAGTTTGGTTGGGCCTTACGAGCAGTACTTC. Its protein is CASRSLVGPYEQYF.